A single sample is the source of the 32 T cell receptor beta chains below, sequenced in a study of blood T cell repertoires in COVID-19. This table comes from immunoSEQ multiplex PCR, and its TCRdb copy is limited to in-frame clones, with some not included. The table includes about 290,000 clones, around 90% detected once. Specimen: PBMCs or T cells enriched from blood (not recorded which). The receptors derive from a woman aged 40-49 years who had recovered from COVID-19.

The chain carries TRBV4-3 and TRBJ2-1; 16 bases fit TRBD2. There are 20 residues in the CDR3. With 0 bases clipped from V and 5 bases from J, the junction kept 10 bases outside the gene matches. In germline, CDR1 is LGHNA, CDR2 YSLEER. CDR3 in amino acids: CASSQDGGGTSGRAHNEQFF. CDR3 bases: TGCGCCAGCAGCCAAGATGGAGGCGGGACTAGCGGGAGGGCCCACAATGAGCAGTTCTTC.

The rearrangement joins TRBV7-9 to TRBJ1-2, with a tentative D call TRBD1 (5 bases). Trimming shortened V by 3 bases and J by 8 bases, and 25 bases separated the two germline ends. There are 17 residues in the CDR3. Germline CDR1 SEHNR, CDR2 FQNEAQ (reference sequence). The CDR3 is CASSFQAGRLDLGGYTF. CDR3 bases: TGTGCCAGCAGCTTTCAGGCGGGACGGTTAGATCTGGGAGGCTACACCTTC.

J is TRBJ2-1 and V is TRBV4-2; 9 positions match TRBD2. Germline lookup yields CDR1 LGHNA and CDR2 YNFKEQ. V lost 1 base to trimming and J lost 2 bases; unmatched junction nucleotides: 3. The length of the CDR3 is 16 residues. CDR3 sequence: CASSQVAGGPYNEQFF. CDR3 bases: TGTGCCAGCAGCCAAGTCGCGGGAGGGCCCTACAATGAGCAGTTCTTC.

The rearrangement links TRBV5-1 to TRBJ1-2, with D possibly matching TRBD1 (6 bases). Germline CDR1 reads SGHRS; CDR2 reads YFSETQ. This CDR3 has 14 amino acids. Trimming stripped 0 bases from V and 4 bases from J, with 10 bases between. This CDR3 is CASSLGGRLYGYTF. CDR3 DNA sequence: TGCGCCAGCAGCTTGGGGGGGCGTCTCTATGGCTACACCTTC.

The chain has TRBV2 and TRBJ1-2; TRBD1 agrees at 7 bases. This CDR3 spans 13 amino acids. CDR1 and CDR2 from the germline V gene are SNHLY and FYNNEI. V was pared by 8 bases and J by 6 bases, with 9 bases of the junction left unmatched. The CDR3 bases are TGTGCCAGCCGGCCCGGGACAGTGAATGGCTACACCTTC. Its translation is CASRPGTVNGYTF.

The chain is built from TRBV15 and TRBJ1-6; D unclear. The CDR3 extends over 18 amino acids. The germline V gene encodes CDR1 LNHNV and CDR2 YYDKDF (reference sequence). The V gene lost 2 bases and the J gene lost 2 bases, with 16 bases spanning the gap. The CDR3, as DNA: TGTGCCACCAGCAGACTCACGACGGCCGGGACCTATAATTCACCCCTCCACTTT. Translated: CATSRLTTAGTYNSPLHF.

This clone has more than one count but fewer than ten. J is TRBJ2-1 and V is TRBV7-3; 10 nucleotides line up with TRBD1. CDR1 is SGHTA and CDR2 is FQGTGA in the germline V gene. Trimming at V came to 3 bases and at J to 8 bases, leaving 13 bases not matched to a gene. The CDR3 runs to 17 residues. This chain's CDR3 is CASSLTRPGQGTDEQFF. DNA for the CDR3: TGTGCCAGCAGCTTGACCAGACCGGGACAGGGGACGGATGAGCAGTTCTTC.

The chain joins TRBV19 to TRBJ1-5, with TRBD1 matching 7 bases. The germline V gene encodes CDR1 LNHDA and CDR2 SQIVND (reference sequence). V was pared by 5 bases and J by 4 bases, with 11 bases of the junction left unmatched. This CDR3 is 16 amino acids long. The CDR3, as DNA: TGTGCCAGTAGTGACGACAGGGCAATCAGGAATCAGCCCCAGCATTTT. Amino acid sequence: CASSDDRAIRNQPQHF.

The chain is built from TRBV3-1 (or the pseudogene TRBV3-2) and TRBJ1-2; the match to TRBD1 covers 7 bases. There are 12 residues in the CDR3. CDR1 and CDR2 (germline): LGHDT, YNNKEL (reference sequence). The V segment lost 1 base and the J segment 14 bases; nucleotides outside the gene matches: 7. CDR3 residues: CASSQATGAGTF. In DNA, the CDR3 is TGTGCCAGCAGCCAAGCCACAGGGGCCGGGACCTTC.

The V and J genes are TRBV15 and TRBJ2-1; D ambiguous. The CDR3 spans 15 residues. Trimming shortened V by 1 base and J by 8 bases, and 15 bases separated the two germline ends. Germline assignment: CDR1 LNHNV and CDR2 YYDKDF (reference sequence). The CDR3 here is CATSRGSGAVDEQFF. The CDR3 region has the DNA TGTGCCACCAGCAGAGGGTCGGGTGCTGTCGATGAGCAGTTCTTC.

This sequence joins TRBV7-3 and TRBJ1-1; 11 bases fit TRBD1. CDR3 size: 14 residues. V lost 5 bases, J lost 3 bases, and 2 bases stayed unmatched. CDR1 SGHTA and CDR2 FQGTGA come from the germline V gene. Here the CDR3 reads CASSRTGGDTEAFF. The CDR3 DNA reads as TGTGCCAGCAGCAGGACAGGGGGCGACACTGAAGCTTTCTTT.

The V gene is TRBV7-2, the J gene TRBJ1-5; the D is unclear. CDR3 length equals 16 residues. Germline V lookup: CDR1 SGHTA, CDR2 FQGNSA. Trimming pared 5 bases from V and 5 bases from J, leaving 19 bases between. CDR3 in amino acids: CASSNSLSGYDQPQHF. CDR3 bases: TGTGCCAGCAGCAATAGTCTCTCGGGTTACGATCAGCCCCAGCATTTT.

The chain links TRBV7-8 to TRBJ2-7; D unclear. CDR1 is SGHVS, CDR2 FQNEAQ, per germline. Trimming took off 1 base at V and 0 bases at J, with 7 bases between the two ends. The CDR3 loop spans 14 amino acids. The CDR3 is CASSLEYSSYEQYF. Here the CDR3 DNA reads TGTGCCAGCAGCTTAGAATACAGCTCCTACGAGCAGTACTTC.

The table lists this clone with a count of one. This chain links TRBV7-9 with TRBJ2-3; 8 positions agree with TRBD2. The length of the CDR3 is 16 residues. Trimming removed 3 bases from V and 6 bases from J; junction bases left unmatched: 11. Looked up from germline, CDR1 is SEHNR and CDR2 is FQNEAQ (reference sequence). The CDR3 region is CASSFGVAGFTDTQYF. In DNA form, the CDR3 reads TGTGCCAGCAGCTTTGGGGTAGCGGGGTTCACCGATACGCAGTATTTT.

This CDR3 is CASSPTTSGRVNEQFF. The CDR3 bases are TGCGCCAGCAGCCCCACTACTAGCGGGAGGGTCAATGAGCAGTTCTTC. The chain uses TRBV4-3 and TRBJ2-1, with 13 nucleotides matching TRBD2. The germline CDR1 and CDR2 sequences are LGHNA and YSLEER. The V gene end was trimmed by 4 bases and the J gene end by 6 bases; junction bases not matched to a gene: 6. The CDR3 has 16 amino acids.

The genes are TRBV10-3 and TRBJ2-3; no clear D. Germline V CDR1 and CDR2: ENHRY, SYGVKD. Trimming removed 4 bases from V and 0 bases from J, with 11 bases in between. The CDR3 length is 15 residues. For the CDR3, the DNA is TGTGCCATCAGTGGTCAGGTCCTTAGCACAGATACGCAGTATTTT. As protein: CAISGQVLSTDTQYF.

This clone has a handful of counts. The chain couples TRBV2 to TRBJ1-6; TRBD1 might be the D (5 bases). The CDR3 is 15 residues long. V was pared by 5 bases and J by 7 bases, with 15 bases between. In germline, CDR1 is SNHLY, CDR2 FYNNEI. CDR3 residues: CASSSSGWLNSPLHF. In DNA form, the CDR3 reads TGTGCCAGCAGTTCGTCAGGGTGGTTGAATTCACCCCTCCACTTT.

The CDR3 protein is CASSFGYNSPLHF. The CDR3 region has the DNA TGTGCCAGCTCATTCGGTTATAATTCACCCCTCCACTTT. The chain employs TRBV18 and TRBJ1-6; D gene unclear. From germline, CDR1 is KGHSH and CDR2 LQKENI. The V gene lost 5 bases and the J gene lost 4 bases, with 6 bases spanning the gap. This CDR3 is built from 13 residues.

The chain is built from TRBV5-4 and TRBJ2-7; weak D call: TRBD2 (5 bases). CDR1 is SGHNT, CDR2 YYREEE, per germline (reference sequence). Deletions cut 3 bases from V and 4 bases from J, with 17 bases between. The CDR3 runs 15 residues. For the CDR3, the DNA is TGTGCCAGCAGCTCGGGGTCTCCTTTATCATACGAGCAGTACTTC. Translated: CASSSGSPLSYEQYF.

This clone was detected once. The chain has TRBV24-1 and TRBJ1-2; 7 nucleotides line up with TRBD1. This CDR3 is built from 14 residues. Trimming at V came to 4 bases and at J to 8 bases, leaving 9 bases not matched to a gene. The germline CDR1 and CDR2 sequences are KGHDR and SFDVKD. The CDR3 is CATSDRQGPGGYTF. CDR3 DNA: TGTGCCACCAGTGACCGACAGGGCCCCGGGGGCTACACCTTC.

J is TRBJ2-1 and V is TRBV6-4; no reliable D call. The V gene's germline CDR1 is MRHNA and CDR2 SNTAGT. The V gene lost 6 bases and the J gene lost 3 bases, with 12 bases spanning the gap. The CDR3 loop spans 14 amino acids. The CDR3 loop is CASSPNDFYNEQFF. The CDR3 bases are TGTGCCAGCAGCCCCAATGACTTCTACAATGAGCAGTTCTTC.

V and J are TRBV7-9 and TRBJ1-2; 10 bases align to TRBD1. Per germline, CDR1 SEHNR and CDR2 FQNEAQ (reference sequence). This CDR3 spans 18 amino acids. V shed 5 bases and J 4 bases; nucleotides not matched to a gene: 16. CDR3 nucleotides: TGTGCCAGCAGCCCGCGTCCGGGACAGGGGCCTCGGGGCTATGGCTACACCTTC. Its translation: CASSPRPGQGPRGYGYTF.

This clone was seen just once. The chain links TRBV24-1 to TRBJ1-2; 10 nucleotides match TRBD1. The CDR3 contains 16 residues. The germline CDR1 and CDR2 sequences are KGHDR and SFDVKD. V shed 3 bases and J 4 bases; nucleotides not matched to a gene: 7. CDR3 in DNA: TGTGCCACCAGTGATGACAAGACAGGGGGCGTCTATGGCTACACCTTC. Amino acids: CATSDDKTGGVYGYTF.

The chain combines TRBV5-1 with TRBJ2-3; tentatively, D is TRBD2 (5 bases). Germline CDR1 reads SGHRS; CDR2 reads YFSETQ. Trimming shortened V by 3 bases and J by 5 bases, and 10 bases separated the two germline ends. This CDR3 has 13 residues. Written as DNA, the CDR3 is TGCGCCAGCAGCTCCGCCGGAGGAGATACGCAGTATTTT. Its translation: CASSSAGGDTQYF.

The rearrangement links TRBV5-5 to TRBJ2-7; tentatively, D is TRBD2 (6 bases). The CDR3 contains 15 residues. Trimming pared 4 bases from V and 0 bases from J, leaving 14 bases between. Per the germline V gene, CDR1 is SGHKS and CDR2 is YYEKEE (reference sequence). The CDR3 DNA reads TGTGCCAGCAGCCCTAGCGTCGGTAGCTCCTACGAGCAGTACTTC. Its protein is CASSPSVGSSYEQYF.

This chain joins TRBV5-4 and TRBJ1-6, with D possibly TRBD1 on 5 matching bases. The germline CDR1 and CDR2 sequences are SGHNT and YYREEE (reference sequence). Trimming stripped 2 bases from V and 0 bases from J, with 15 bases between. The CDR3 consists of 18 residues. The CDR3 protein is CASSFLPQGGSYNSPLHF. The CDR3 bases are TGTGCCAGCAGCTTTTTGCCTCAGGGCGGCTCCTATAATTCACCCCTCCACTTT.

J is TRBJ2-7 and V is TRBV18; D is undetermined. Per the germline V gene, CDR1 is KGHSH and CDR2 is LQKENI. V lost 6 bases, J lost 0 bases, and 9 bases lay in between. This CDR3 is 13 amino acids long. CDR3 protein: CASSLSVSYEQYF. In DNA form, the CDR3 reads TGTGCCAGCTCGCTCAGCGTCTCCTACGAGCAGTACTTC.

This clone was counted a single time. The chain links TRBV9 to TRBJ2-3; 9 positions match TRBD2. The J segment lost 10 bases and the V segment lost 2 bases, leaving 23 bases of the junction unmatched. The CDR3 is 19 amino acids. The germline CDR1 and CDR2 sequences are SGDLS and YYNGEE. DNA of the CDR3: TGTGCCAGCAGCGTGAGTTATGCGGGAGGGACAGAACCCAGGTGGGCGCAGTATTTT. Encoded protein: CASSVSYAGGTEPRWAQYF.

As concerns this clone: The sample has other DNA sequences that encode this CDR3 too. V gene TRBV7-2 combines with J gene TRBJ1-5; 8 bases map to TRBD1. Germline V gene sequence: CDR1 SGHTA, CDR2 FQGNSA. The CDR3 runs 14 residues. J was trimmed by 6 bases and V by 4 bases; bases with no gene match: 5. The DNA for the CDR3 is TGTGCCAGCAGCTCCGACAGGGGCGGTCAGCCCCAGCATTTT. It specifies CASSSDRGGQPQHF.

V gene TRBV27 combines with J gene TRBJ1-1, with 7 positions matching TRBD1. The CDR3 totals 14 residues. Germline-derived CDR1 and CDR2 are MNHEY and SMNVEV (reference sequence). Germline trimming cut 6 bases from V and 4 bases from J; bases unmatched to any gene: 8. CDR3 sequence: CASSKRQGTTEAFF. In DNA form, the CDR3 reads TGTGCCAGCAGCAAGCGACAGGGTACCACTGAAGCTTTCTTT.

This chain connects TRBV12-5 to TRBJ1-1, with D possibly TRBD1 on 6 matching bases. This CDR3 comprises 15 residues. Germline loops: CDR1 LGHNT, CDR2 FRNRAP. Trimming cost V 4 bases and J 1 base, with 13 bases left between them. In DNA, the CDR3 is TGTGCTAGTGGTTCGTTGGGGGCACCGAACACTGAAGCTTTCTTT. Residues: CASGSLGAPNTEAFF.

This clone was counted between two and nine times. The CDR3 nucleotides read TGTGCCAGCAGAAATAAATTGACAGGGGGCGAGCAGTACTTC. This codes for CASRNKLTGGEQYF. This rearrangement joins TRBV6-5 to TRBJ2-7, with 9 bases matching TRBD1. The CDR3 loop spans 14 amino acids. Germline assignment: CDR1 MNHEY and CDR2 SVGAGI. Germline trimming cut 6 bases from V and 6 bases from J; bases unmatched to any gene: 9.